Below, 7 T cell receptor beta chains from the same sample are listed, as sequenced in a study of PD-L1 blockade in urothelial cancer. The sample's time point: pretreatment peripheral blood. Measured with immunoSEQ multiplex PCR; TCRdb has only the in-frame clones, and not every one. Found here are 85,000 to 100,000 clones, about nine tenths of them singletons; the top ten hold about 2%. This specimen was PBMCs, taken around atezolizumab (anti-PD-L1) treatment. The receptors were gathered from a man aged 55 to 69 with urothelial cancer.

This chain uses TRBV6-6 with TRBJ1-3, with D maybe TRBD1 (5 bases). Germline loops: CDR1 MNHNY, CDR2 SVGAGI (reference sequence). The CDR3 runs 16 residues. The germline V and J ends were trimmed by 4 bases and 0 bases, with 13 bases remaining between them. CDR3 loop: CASSFPTGDSGNTIYF. CDR3 DNA: TGTGCCAGCAGTTTCCCTACAGGAGACTCTGGAAACACCATATATTTT.

The CDR3 DNA follows: TGTGCCAGCAGCTTAGAAGCTAGCAATCAGCCCCAGCATTTT. This sequence encodes CASSLEASNQPQHF. The V and J genes are TRBV5-8 and TRBJ1-5; D unclear. CDR1 and CDR2 from the germline V gene are SGHTS and YDEGEE. V lost 2 bases to trimming and J lost 0 bases, with 6 bases between them. This CDR3 is 14 amino acids long.

The genes are TRBV11-2 and TRBJ2-2; 8 bases fit TRBD2. Germline CDR1 reads SGHAT; CDR2 reads FQNNGV. With 1 base clipped from V and 5 bases from J, the junction kept 6 bases outside the gene matches. This CDR3 region has 16 residues. The CDR3 here is CASSLGPGGETGELFF. For the CDR3, the DNA is TGTGCCAGCAGCTTAGGCCCCGGGGGGGAAACCGGGGAGCTGTTTTTT. Drawing the rest from reference TRBV11-2 and TRBJ2-2, the complete variable domain is EAGVAQSPRYKIIEKRQSVAFWCNPISGHATLYWYQQILGQGPKLLIQFQNNGVVDDSQLPKDRFSAERLKGVDSTLKIQPAKLEDSAVYLCASSLGPGGETGELFFGEGSRLTVL.

V and J are TRBV6-5 and TRBJ1-1; tentatively, D is TRBD1 (5 bases). Trimming stripped 6 bases from V and 3 bases from J, with 11 bases between. The CDR3 runs to 13 residues. Germline values: CDR1 MNHEY, CDR2 SVGAGI. The CDR3 sequence: CASSLQEYTEAFF. CDR3 DNA sequence: TGTGCCAGCAGCCTACAGGAGTACACTGAAGCTTTCTTT.

This rearrangement joins TRBV30 to TRBJ1-1; a possible D gene is TRBD1 (5 bases). CDR3 length: 14 amino acids. Between the trimmed V and J ends, which lost 0 bases and 5 bases, there was a span of 13 bases. Looked up from germline, CDR1 is GTSNPN and CDR2 is SVGIG (reference sequence). The CDR3 nucleotides are TGTGCCTGGAGTGTACCCCCCGGGGGGACTGAAGCTTTCTTT. Amino acid sequence: CAWSVPPGGTEAFF. Complete variable domain (other parts from reference TRBV30 and TRBJ1-1): SQTIHQWPATLVQPVGSPLSLECTVEGTSNPNLYWYRQAAGRGLQLLFYSVGIGQISSEVPQNLSASRPQDRQFILSSKKLLLSDSGFYLCAWSVPPGGTEAFFGQGTRLTVV.

This sequence joins TRBV5-6 and TRBJ2-7; D remains unclear. Trimming shortened V by 2 bases and J by 0 bases, and 12 bases separated the two germline ends. The germline CDR1 and CDR2 sequences are SGHDT and YYEEEE. There are 15 residues in the CDR3. The DNA for the CDR3 is TGTGCCAGCAGCTTTTCTGCACTACTCTCCTACGAGCAGTACTTC. This translates into CASSFSALLSYEQYF. Variable domain in full (rest from reference TRBV5-6 and TRBJ2-7): DAGVTQSPTHLIKTRGQQVTLRCSPKSGHDTVSWYQQALGQGPQFIFQYYEEEERQRGNFPDRFSGHQFPNYSSELNVNALLLGDSALYLCASSFSALLSYEQYFGPGTRLTVT.

This clone has just a few counts. The rearrangement uses TRBV6-5 and TRBJ1-1; D is ambiguous. Deletions cut 4 bases from V and 0 bases from J, with 3 bases between. Germline assignment: CDR1 MNHEY and CDR2 SVGAGI. The CDR3 runs 12 residues. The DNA of the CDR3 is TGTGCCAGCAGTTCAGTGAACACTGAAGCTTTCTTT. It specifies CASSSVNTEAFF.